Sequencing of this T cell receptor (beta chain) was carried out in a study of PD-1 blockade in classical Hodgkin lymphoma. The sample's time point: newly diagnosed, previously untreated cHL patient sample. For this clone: The germline gene is not matched at one end of the junction; a read error may be the cause.

Germline V gene lookup returns CDR1 SQVTM and CDR2 ANQGSEA. This CDR3 is built from 14 residues. Here immunoSEQ multiplex PCR was the method, and the copy in TCRdb shows in-frame clones only, minus some. The sample shows 20,000 to 25,000 clones, 90% to 95% of them seen only once. The gene calls are TRBV29-1 and TRBJ2-2, with 8 nucleotides matching TRBD1. This receptor was obtained from a human donor with classical Hodgkin lymphoma. The sequencing sample was made of peripheral blood mononuclear cells (PBMCs). The CDR3 nucleotides read TGCAGCGTTGGGCAGGGGGCGAAAACCGGGGAGCTGTTTTTT. Encoded protein: CSVGQGAKTGELFF.